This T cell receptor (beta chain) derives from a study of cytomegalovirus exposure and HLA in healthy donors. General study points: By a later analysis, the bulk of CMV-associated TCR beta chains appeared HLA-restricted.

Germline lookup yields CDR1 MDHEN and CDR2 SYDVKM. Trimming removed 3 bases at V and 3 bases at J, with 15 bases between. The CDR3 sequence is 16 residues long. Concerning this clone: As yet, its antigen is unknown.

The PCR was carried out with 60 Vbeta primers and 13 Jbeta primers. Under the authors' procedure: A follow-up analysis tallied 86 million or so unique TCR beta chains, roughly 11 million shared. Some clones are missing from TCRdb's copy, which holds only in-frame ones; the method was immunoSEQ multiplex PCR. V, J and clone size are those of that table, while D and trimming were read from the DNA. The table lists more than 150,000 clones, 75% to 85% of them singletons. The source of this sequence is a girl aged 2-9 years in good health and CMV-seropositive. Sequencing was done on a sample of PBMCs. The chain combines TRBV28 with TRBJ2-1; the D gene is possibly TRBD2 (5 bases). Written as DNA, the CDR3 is TGTGCCAGCAGTTTCTTACTAGGGTCGCTCTACAATGAGCAGTTCTTC. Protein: CASSFLLGSLYNEQFF.